This T cell receptor beta chain was sequenced in a study of CD8 T cells in ankylosing spondylitis. This clonotype was observed a handful of times. Its specificity is not known. The V end lost 0 bases, the J end lost 0 bases, and 15 bases lay between the germline ends. This CDR3 has 19 amino acids. Germline lookup yields CDR1 LGHDT and CDR2 YNNKEL (reference sequence). Using its own MiXCR run on the 5' RACE reads, TCRdb lists one record per CDR3 protein. The sample yields 220,000 or so distinct CDR3 sequences, about 10% seen once. Findings and caveats of the study: A TCR beta motif made of 7 to 9 highly homologous variants seemed typical of ankylosing spondylitis blood.

The clonotype originates from a male donor with ankylosing spondylitis or in good health (not recorded which). The chain links TRBV3-1 to TRBJ2-6; D possibly matches TRBD1 or TRBD2 (7 bases each). Sequencing was carried out using blood, either unsorted or a sorted T cell fraction (not recorded which). CDR3 amino acids: CASSQDKGGTVSGANVLTF. CDR3 bases: TGTGCCAGCAGCCAAGATAAGGGGGGGACAGTCTCTGGGGCCAACGTCCTGACTTTC.